This TCR beta chain comes out of a study of cytomegalovirus exposure and HLA in healthy donors. Study-wide results and limits: Further analysis was carried out later, and it showed several of the most significant clusters appearing linked to common viral pathogens.

This clone came up once. Antigen specificity is unknown. PCR primers comprised 60 Vbeta and 13 Jbeta primers. This table comes from immunoSEQ multiplex PCR, and its TCRdb copy is limited to in-frame clones, with some not included. The table has some 200,000 clones, 75% to 90% seen once. Germline V gene lookup returns CDR1 MGHDK and CDR2 SYGVNS. There are 16 residues in the CDR3. Trimming pared 8 bases from V and 5 bases from J, leaving 22 bases between. The chain uses TRBV25-1 and TRBJ1-5, with D unclear. The sequenced sample consisted of PBMCs. This TCR came from a woman aged 18 to 35 in good health and CMV-seronegative. The CDR3 protein is CASQPPSGREDQPQHF. CDR3 DNA: TGTGCCAGCCAGCCCCCCAGTGGGAGGGAAGATCAGCCCCAGCATTTT.